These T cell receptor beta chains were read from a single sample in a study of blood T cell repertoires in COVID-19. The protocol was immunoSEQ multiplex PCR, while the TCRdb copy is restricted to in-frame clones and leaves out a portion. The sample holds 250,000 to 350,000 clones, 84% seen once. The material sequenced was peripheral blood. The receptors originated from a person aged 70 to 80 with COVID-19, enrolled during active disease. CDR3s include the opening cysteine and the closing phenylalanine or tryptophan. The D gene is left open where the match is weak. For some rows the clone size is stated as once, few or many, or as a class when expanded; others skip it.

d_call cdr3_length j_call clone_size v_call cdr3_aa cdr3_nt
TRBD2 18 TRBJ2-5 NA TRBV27 CASRPTLFSGRASETQYF TGTGCCAGCAGGCCAACACTATTTAGCGGGAGGGCCTCGGAGACCCAGTACTTC
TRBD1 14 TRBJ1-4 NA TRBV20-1 CSASRDRQNEKLFF TGCAGTGCTAGTAGGGACAGGCAAAATGAAAAACTGTTTTTT
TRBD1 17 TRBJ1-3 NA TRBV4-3 CASSQVGGGISGNTIYF TGCGCCAGCAGCCAAGTTGGAGGGGGCATTTCTGGAAACACCATATATTTT
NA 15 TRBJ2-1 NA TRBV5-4 CASSLMAGERNEQFF TGTGCCAGCAGCTTGATGGCAGGGGAAAGAAATGAGCAGTTCTTC
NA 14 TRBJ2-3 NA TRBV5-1 CASSLEGVTDTQYF TGCGCCAGCTCCCTAGAAGGGGTCACAGATACGCAGTATTTT
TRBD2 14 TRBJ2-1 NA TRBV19 CASNGGVRNNEQFF TGTGCCAGTAACGGGGGGGTACGCAACAATGAGCAGTTCTTC
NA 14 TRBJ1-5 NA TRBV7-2 CASNPDGGDRPQHF TGTGCCAGCAACCCTGACGGGGGGGATCGGCCCCAGCATTTT
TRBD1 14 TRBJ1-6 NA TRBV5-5 CASSPPGQYSPLHF TGTGCCAGCAGCCCGCCGGGACAGTATTCACCCCTCCACTTT
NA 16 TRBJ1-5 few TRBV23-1 CASRQRGGTGKEVWHF TGCGCCAGCAGACAAAGGGGGGGCACCGGGAAGGAAGTTTGGCATTTT
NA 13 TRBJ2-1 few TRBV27 CASSLTGYNEQFF TGTGCCAGCAGCCTCACGGGCTACAATGAGCAGTTCTTC
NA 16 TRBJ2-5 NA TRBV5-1 CASSLSGTPGLETQYF TGCGCCAGCAGCTTGAGTGGGACTCCTGGTCTGGAGACCCAGTACTTC
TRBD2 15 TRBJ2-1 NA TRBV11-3 CASSSSGLGYNEQFF TGTGCCAGCAGCTCTTCGGGACTAGGCTACAATGAGCAGTTCTTC
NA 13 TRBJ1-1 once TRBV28 CASSFGGRGEAFF TGTGCCAGCAGTTTCGGGGGAAGGGGTGAAGCTTTCTTT